This is a list of T cell receptor beta chains from one sample in a study of cytomegalovirus exposure and HLA in healthy donors. Here immunoSEQ multiplex PCR was the method, and the copy in TCRdb shows in-frame clones only, minus some. The table includes some 200,000 clones, over 65% detected once. Source material: PBMCs. All receptors come from a woman in her fifties or sixties in good health and CMV-seropositive. Each CDR3 is given with its conserved first and last residue. D genes are given only for firm matches. Size tells how often a clone was seen (once, few, many) or the class of an expanded clone, and some rows leave it out.

V gene	clone size	J gene	D gene	CDR3 protein	CDR3 DNA
TRBV6-6	.	TRBJ2-7	TRBD2	CASSYQSGALSYEQYF	TGTGCCAGCAGTTACCAAAGCGGGGCTCTCTCCTACGAGCAGTACTTC
TRBV7-9	.	TRBJ1-5	TRBD1	CASSYTGGGNQPQHF	TGTGCCAGCAGCTATACAGGGGGCGGCAATCAGCCCCAGCATTTT
TRBV6-5	.	TRBJ1-2	.	CASSYAGDGYTF	TGTGCCAGCAGTTACGCGGGGGATGGCTACACCTTC
TRBV5-1	.	TRBJ1-3	.	CASSLDNSGNTIYF	TGCGCCAGCAGCTTGGACAACTCTGGAAACACCATATATTTT
TRBV5-4	.	TRBJ1-6	.	CASSPGGGSYNSPLHF	TGTGCCAGCAGCCCGGGGGGGGGCTCCTATAATTCACCCCTCCACTTT
TRBV7-9	.	TRBJ2-7	.	CSSSLGGSETYEQYF	TGTTCCAGCAGCTTAGGCGGCAGTGAGACCTACGAGCAGTACTTC
TRBV6-5	.	TRBJ1-6	TRBD1	CANSALGTGESPLHF	TGTGCCAACAGTGCCCTGGGGACAGGGGAATCACCCCTCCACTTT
TRBV19	.	TRBJ1-1	TRBD1	CASSMTGGRRAFF	TGTGCCAGTAGTATGACAGGGGGCAGGAGAGCTTTCTTT
TRBV5-1	few	TRBJ2-1	TRBD2	CASSTRPQAGTSVAEQFF	TGCGCCAGCAGCACGCGACCCCAAGCCGGGACTAGCGTAGCTGAGCAGTTCTTC
TRBV7-2	.	TRBJ2-1	TRBD2	CASSPPSGLAAGNEQFF	TGTGCCAGCAGCCCTCCTTCCGGACTAGCGGCAGGAAATGAGCAGTTCTTC
TRBV12-5	.	TRBJ2-2	TRBD1	CASGLGQGDAGELFF	TGTGCTAGTGGCCTCGGACAGGGGGATGCCGGGGAGCTGTTTTTT
TRBV28	few	TRBJ1-6	.	CASSTGSRLLTLHF	TGTGCCAGCAGTACAGGGTCTCGTTTGCTTACCCTCCACTTT
TRBV6-5	.	TRBJ1-5	.	CASKSSDFGEPQHF	TGTGCCAGCAAGTCCTCGGATTTCGGGGAGCCCCAGCATTTT
TRBV5-1	.	TRBJ1-4	.	CASSLGLAGISEKLFF	TGCGCCAGCAGCTTGGGCCTCGCCGGGATTAGTGAAAAACTGTTTTTT
TRBV6-1	.	TRBJ2-1	TRBD2	CASSKAVLAGSNNEQFF	TGTGCCAGCAGTAAAGCGGTACTAGCGGGATCCAACAATGAGCAGTTCTTC
TRBV7-9	.	TRBJ2-2	TRBD1	CASSPTGALTGELFF	TGTGCCAGCAGTCCGACAGGGGCCCTCACCGGGGAGCTGTTTTTT
TRBV5-1	.	TRBJ2-7	TRBD2	CASSLSGTSYEQYF	TGCGCCAGCAGCCTAAGCGGGACCTCCTACGAGCAGTACTTC
TRBV11-2	once	TRBJ1-5	TRBD1	CASTVGQGEGRSNQPQHF	TGTGCCAGCACCGTTGGACAGGGGGAAGGTAGGAGCAATCAGCCCCAGCATTTT
TRBV7-9	.	TRBJ1-1	.	CSSSLVVAEAFF	TGTTCCAGCAGCTTAGTTGTCGCTGAAGCTTTCTTT
TRBV4-2	once	TRBJ2-1	TRBD2	CASSQVAGLGSNEQFF	TGTGCCAGCAGCCAAGTTGCTGGACTAGGATCCAATGAGCAGTTCTTC
TRBV5-1	.	TRBJ1-5	.	CASSLSQGAQPQHF	TGCGCCAGCAGCTTGTCCCAGGGCGCTCAGCCCCAGCATTTT
TRBV6-1	few	TRBJ2-5	.	CASSVGSALQETQYF	TGTGCCAGCAGTGTCGGGTCCGCCCTCCAAGAGACCCAGTACTTC
TRBV6-6	.	TRBJ1-2	.	CATQVGGWYGYTF	TGTGCCACCCAAGTGGGGGGTTGGTATGGCTACACCTTC
TRBV2	.	TRBJ2-7	TRBD1	CASSSGTGHHEQYF	TGTGCCAGCAGTTCCGGGACAGGGCATCACGAGCAGTACTTC
TRBV11-2	.	TRBJ1-1	TRBD1	CASSLEQGSHTEAFF	TGTGCCAGCAGCTTAGAACAGGGGAGCCACACTGAAGCTTTCTTT
TRBV6-6	.	TRBJ1-4	TRBD1	CASSRTGGREKLFF	TGTGCCAGCAGCCGAACAGGGGGTCGTGAAAAACTGTTTTTT
TRBV5-1	.	TRBJ2-5	.	CASSLGHVQETQYF	TGCGCCAGCAGCTTGGGGCACGTCCAAGAGACCCAGTACTTC
TRBV4-3	many	TRBJ2-1	TRBD1	CASSQDLGQGHDEQFF	TGCGCCAGCAGCCAAGATCTAGGACAGGGGCACGATGAGCAGTTCTTC
TRBV28	few	TRBJ1-1	.	CASSYDRLNTEAFF	TGTGCCAGCAGTTACGACAGGTTGAACACTGAAGCTTTCTTT
TRBV7-2	.	TRBJ2-7	.	CASSQTGYYEQYF	TGTGCCAGCAGCCAAACAGGGTACTACGAGCAGTACTTC
TRBV28	.	TRBJ2-7	.	CASSRSGFYEQYF	TGTGCCAGCAGTCGTTCAGGATTCTACGAGCAGTACTTC
TRBV4-1	.	TRBJ2-1	TRBD2	CASSQVGGKTGNEQFF	TGCGCCAGCAGCCAAGTGGGAGGGAAGACGGGGAATGAGCAGTTCTTC
TRBV7-2	.	TRBJ1-1	TRBD1	CASSFYLGQVAFF	TGTGCCAGCAGCTTCTACTTGGGACAGGTGGCTTTCTTT
TRBV7-8	.	TRBJ1-5	.	CASSTRLLLMPQHF	TGTGCCAGCAGCACGCGACTCCTGCTAATGCCCCAGCATTTT
TRBV11-2	.	TRBJ2-3	.	CASSLDLTDTQYF	TGTGCCAGCAGCTTAGATCTTACAGATACGCAGTATTTT
TRBV5-6	.	TRBJ1-5	.	CASSARGFNQPQHF	TGTGCCAGCAGCGCTAGGGGGTTCAATCAGCCCCAGCATTTT
TRBV18	.	TRBJ2-7	TRBD1	CASSEPGTGDRQYF	TGTGCCAGCTCAGAACCCGGGACAGGGGATAGGCAGTACTTC
TRBV5-4	few	TRBJ1-2	.	CASSPRLEAVYGYTF	TGTGCCAGCAGCCCAAGGCTGGAGGCGGTCTATGGCTACACCTTC